The 20 T cell receptor beta chains below come from one sample, sequenced in a study of blood T cell repertoires in COVID-19. The assay was immunoSEQ multiplex PCR, and TCRdb's table has in-frame clones only and misses some. The sample carries a few hundred thousand clones, around three quarters recorded once. The specimen sequenced was peripheral blood. These receptors were taken from a woman aged 65 to 85 with acute or convalescent COVID-19.

The V gene is TRBV11-3, the J gene TRBJ2-3; 9 bases line up with TRBD1. Germline V gene lookup returns CDR1 SGHNT and CDR2 YENEEA. There are 14 residues in the CDR3. The ends lost 5 bases at V and 2 bases at J; junction bases unmatched: 2. The CDR3 spells CASSIQGATDTQYF. The CDR3 bases are TGTGCCAGCAGCATACAGGGGGCCACAGATACGCAGTATTTT.

The rearrangement links TRBV7-2 to TRBJ2-3; 11 bases line up with TRBD2. V shed 5 bases and J 4 bases; nucleotides not matched to a gene: 17. Germline V gives CDR1 SGHTA, CDR2 FQGNSA. The CDR3 has 19 amino acids. CDR3 DNA sequence: TGTGCCAGCAGCGCGGGACCAACGACTAGCGGGATTCCCTCAGATACGCAGTATTTT. Amino acids: CASSAGPTTSGIPSDTQYF.

The chain uses TRBV18 and TRBJ2-7; TRBD1 matches 8 bases. The germline V gene encodes CDR1 KGHSH and CDR2 LQKENI. J was trimmed by 6 bases and V by 4 bases; bases with no gene match: 11. The CDR3 extends over 15 amino acids. CDR3 bases: TGTGCCAGCTCACATGGACAGGGAGCGTCGGGCGAGCAGTACGTC. Amino acids: CASSHGQGASGEQYV.

The chain couples TRBV9 to TRBJ2-5; a possible D gene is TRBD2 (5 bases). Per the germline V gene, CDR1 is SGDLS and CDR2 is YYNGEE. V was cut by 0 bases and J by 1 base, with 7 bases left in between. This CDR3 region has 14 residues. CDR3 sequence reads: CASSVGGIQETQYF. The CDR3 nucleotides read TGTGCCAGCAGCGTAGGAGGGATCCAAGAGACCCAGTACTTC.

As regards this clone: One junction end disagrees with the germline gene, perhaps due to a read error. CDR3 DNA sequence: TGTGCCAGCGGTGAAGGGGAGGGCGAGCAGTACTTC. It is translated as CASGEGEGEQYF. The genes are TRBV6-1 and TRBJ2-7, with 7 bases matching TRBD2. The germline V gene encodes CDR1 MNHNS and CDR2 SASEGT. The CDR3 extends over 12 amino acids.

The V call is TRBV7-2, the J call TRBJ2-3, with 7 bases that match TRBD2. Looked up from germline, CDR1 is SGHTA and CDR2 is FQGNSA. Trimming took 0 bases from V and 0 from J; bases not matched to a gene: 6. The CDR3 length is 17 residues. DNA for the CDR3: TGTGCCAGCAGCTTAGCGCGGGGGAGAGTTAGCACAGATACGCAGTATTTT. This encodes CASSLARGRVSTDTQYF.

The chain carries TRBV7-2 and TRBJ1-1; no firm D call. V was clipped by 1 base and J by 10 bases, with 13 bases between them. Per germline, CDR1 SGHTA and CDR2 FQGNSA. The CDR3 length is 13 residues. This chain's CDR3 is CASSLEAEGRAFF. In DNA form, the CDR3 reads TGTGCCAGCAGCTTAGAGGCAGAGGGCAGAGCTTTCTTT.

The chain recombines TRBV6-5 with TRBJ1-6, with D perhaps matching TRBD1 (6 bases). The germline V gene has CDR1 MNHEY and CDR2 SVGAGI. Trimming took 6 bases from V and 9 from J, leaving 18 bases between them. CDR3 length equals 15 residues. DNA of the CDR3: TGTGCCAGCAGCACCGGGACCGGGACAACTTCACCCCTCCACTTT. Translated: CASSTGTGTTSPLHF.

The chain recombines TRBV7-7 with TRBJ2-2, with 8 positions matching TRBD1. J lost 6 bases, V lost 5 bases, and 8 bases had no gene match. The CDR3 length is 15 residues. CDR1 and CDR2 from the germline V gene are SSHAT and FNYEAQ (reference sequence). The DNA for the CDR3 is TGTGCCAGCAGCCCGCGGACAGGGCAATCCGGGGAGCTGTTTTTT. Protein product: CASSPRTGQSGELFF.

The V gene is TRBV30, the J gene TRBJ1-2; D possibly corresponds to TRBD1 (5 bases). The CDR3 is 12 amino acids. CDR1 and CDR2 (germline): GTSNPN, SVGIG (reference sequence). Trimming removed 0 bases at V and 8 bases at J, with 10 bases between. The CDR3 reads CAWSVPGDGYTF. CDR3 sequence (DNA): TGTGCCTGGAGTGTACCGGGGGACGGCTACACCTTC. The full variable domain, with the rest looked up from reference TRBV30 and TRBJ1-2, is SQTIHQWPATLVQPVGSPLSLECTVEGTSNPNLYWYRQAAGRGLQLLFYSVGIGQISSEVPQNLSASRPQDRQFILSSKKLLLSDSGFYLCAWSVPGDGYTFGSGTRLTVV.

The chain combines TRBV19 with TRBJ1-3, with D possibly TRBD1 on 5 matching bases. Germline assignment: CDR1 LNHDA and CDR2 SQIVND (reference sequence). Between the trimmed V and J ends, which lost 5 bases and 4 bases, there was a span of 12 bases. This CDR3 has 14 amino acids. The CDR3 loop reads CASSPDTVGNTIYF. CDR3 bases: TGTGCCAGTAGTCCGGACACCGTGGGAAACACCATATATTTT.

The rearrangement joins TRBV7-2 to TRBJ2-7; tentatively, D is TRBD2 (6 bases). V was cut by 5 bases and J by 1 base, with 12 bases left in between. The CDR3 totals 14 residues. Germline loops: CDR1 SGHTA, CDR2 FQGNSA. The DNA of the CDR3 is TGTGCCAGCAGCGGGACTTTAGAGTCCTACGAGCAGTACTTC. It encodes CASSGTLESYEQYF.

The chain recombines TRBV6-5 with TRBJ2-1, with D tentatively TRBD2 (6 bases). Trimming took 7 bases from V and 2 from J, leaving 15 bases between them. Germline V gene sequence: CDR1 MNHEY, CDR2 SVGAGI. The CDR3 extends over 15 amino acids. CDR3 sequence (DNA): TGTGCCAGCACCACGGGGGACTGGACCTACAATGAGCAGTTCTTC. The encoded protein is CASTTGDWTYNEQFF.

The gene calls are TRBV11-2 and TRBJ2-3; weak D call: TRBD2 (6 bases). Trimming cost V 5 bases and J 5 bases, with 14 bases left between them. CDR3 size: 14 residues. Germline-derived CDR1 and CDR2 are SGHAT and FQNNGV. The CDR3 DNA reads TGTGCCAGCAGCCCTACTAGCAGAAGAGATACGCAGTATTTT. Translated, it gives CASSPTSRRDTQYF.

The chain carries TRBV14 and TRBJ2-5; unclear D gene. The germline V gene encodes CDR1 SGHDN and CDR2 FVKESK. V was shortened by 1 base and J by 3 bases, with 12 bases between the two germline ends. This CDR3 is 15 amino acids long. CDR3 nucleotides: TGTGCCAGCAGCCAAGTCGGTCATAAAAAAGAGACCCAGTACTTC. It translates to CASSQVGHKKETQYF.

This clone was seen many times. V is TRBV30 and J is TRBJ2-7, with TRBD2 matching over 7 bases. Germline CDR1 is GTSNPN and CDR2 is SVGIG (reference sequence). Trimming removed 2 bases from V and 7 bases from J; junction bases left unmatched: 8. This CDR3 contains 13 residues. The CDR3 here is CAWSTGGRREQYF. CDR3 DNA sequence: TGTGCCTGGAGTACGGGCGGGAGACGGGAGCAGTACTTC. The whole variable domain, filled in from reference TRBV30 and TRBJ2-7, reads SQTIHQWPATLVQPVGSPLSLECTVEGTSNPNLYWYRQAAGRGLQLLFYSVGIGQISSEVPQNLSASRPQDRQFILSSKKLLLSDSGFYLCAWSTGGRREQYFGPGTRLTVT.

The chain links TRBV5-1 to TRBJ1-1; D remains ambiguous. This CDR3 has 13 amino acids. Looked up from germline, CDR1 is SGHRS and CDR2 is YFSETQ. Trimming removed 6 bases at V and 0 bases at J, with 9 bases between. CDR3 sequence reads: CASKNSMNTEAFF. CDR3 DNA: TGCGCCAGCAAAAACAGCATGAACACTGAAGCTTTCTTT.

The genes are TRBV19 and TRBJ2-2, with a tentative D call TRBD2 (5 bases). Trimming pared 5 bases from V and 1 base from J, leaving 11 bases between. CDR1 and CDR2 from the germline V gene are LNHDA and SQIVND (reference sequence). The CDR3 consists of 15 residues. CDR3 sequence (DNA): TGTGCCAGTAGTGGAGGCAACTGGAACACCGGGGAGCTGTTTTTT. Its translation: CASSGGNWNTGELFF.

The chain employs TRBV6-5 and TRBJ1-2, with TRBD1 identical over 10 bases. V was pared by 8 bases and J by 3 bases, with 6 bases of the junction left unmatched. Per the germline V gene, CDR1 is MNHEY and CDR2 is SVGAGI. This CDR3 is built from 14 residues. The CDR3 nucleotides are TGTGCCAGCTCCCGGGACAGGGGCTACTATGGCTACACCTTC. It is translated as CASSRDRGYYGYTF.

The gene calls are TRBV19 and TRBJ2-3, with D tentatively TRBD2 (6 bases). The CDR3 is 14 amino acids. CDR1 and CDR2 (germline): LNHDA, SQIVND (reference sequence). Deletions cut 4 bases from V and 5 bases from J, with 13 bases between. The CDR3 DNA reads as TGTGCCAGTAGTACCCACCAAGCGGGAGATACGCAGTATTTT. Translated, it gives CASSTHQAGDTQYF. Variable domain in full (rest from reference TRBV19 and TRBJ2-3): DGGITQSPKYLFRKEGQNVTLSCEQNLNHDAMYWYRQDPGQGLRLIYYSQIVNDFQKGDIAEGYSVSREKKESFPLTVTSAQKNPTAFYLCASSTHQAGDTQYFGPGTRLTVL.